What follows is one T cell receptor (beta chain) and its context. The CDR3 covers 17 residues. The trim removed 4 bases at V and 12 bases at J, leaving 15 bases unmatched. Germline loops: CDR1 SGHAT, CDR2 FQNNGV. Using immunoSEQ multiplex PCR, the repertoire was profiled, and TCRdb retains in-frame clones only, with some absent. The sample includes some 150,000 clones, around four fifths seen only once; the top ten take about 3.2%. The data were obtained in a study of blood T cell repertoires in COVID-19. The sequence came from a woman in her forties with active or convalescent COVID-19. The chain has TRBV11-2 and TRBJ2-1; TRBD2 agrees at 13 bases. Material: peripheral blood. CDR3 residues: CASSSPHRGLAGKRQFF. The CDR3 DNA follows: TGTGCCAGCAGCTCCCCTCACAGGGGACTAGCGGGAAAACGGCAGTTCTTC.